The 24 T cell receptor beta chains reported below all come from one sample, sequenced in a study of T-cell memory formation after mild COVID-19. TCRdb independently ran MiXCR on the 5' RACE reads; one entry per CDR3 protein. The sample contains about 250,000 distinct CDR3 sequences, 15% of which appear only once. The sample consisted of PBMCs or a T cell subset sorted from them (not recorded which). The receptors were gathered from an adult woman who had mild COVID-19 (a few samples of this study predate the infection). Cell type and time point are not known.

The chain has TRBV3-1 and TRBJ2-5; 7 bases are shared with TRBD2. CDR3 length equals 15 residues. V dropped 2 bases and J dropped 4; count of bases not matched to a gene: 7. Germline V gene data show CDR1 as LGHDT and CDR2 as YNNKEL (reference sequence). The CDR3 DNA is TGTGCCAGCAGCCAACTTTCGGGGAGGGGAGAGACCCAGTACTTC. This encodes CASSQLSGRGETQYF.

In its sample, this clonotype was seen many times. J is TRBJ1-3 and V is TRBV4-3; D uncertain. CDR3 size: 20 residues. Trimming removed 1 base from V and 0 bases from J, with 22 bases in between. Per the germline V gene, CDR1 is LGHNA and CDR2 is YSLEER. CDR3 in amino acids: CASSQVPPSRSDVSGNTIYF. Here the CDR3 DNA reads TGCGCCAGCAGCCAAGTGCCCCCGTCGCGGTCAGACGTCTCTGGAAACACCATATATTTT.

The rearrangement uses TRBV4-1 and TRBJ1-2, with 12 positions matching TRBD1. This CDR3 comprises 16 residues. Germline CDR1 MGHRA, CDR2 YSYEKL. J gave up 4 bases and V 0 bases, and 3 bases lay outside the gene matches. CDR3 protein: CASSQDVGQGAYGYTF. CDR3 bases: TGCGCCAGCAGCCAAGATGTGGGACAGGGGGCCTATGGCTACACCTTC.

This clonotype has a count of ten or more. The DNA of the CDR3 is TGCAGCGTTGGGGCCCCAGAGGGGACCCAGTACTTC. It translates to CSVGAPEGTQYF. The chain carries TRBV29-1 and TRBJ2-5, with D possibly being TRBD2 (5 bases). Trimming took off 4 bases at V and 7 bases at J, with 13 bases between the two ends. Germline V gene data show CDR1 as SQVTM and CDR2 as ANQGSEA. The CDR3 runs to 12 residues. Combining the CDR3 with reference TRBV29-1 and TRBJ2-5 gives the whole variable domain SAVISQKPSRDICQRGTSLTIQCQVDSQVTMMFWYRQQPGQSLTLIATANQGSEATYESGFVIDKFPISRPNLTFSTLTVSNMSPEDSSIYLCSVGAPEGTQYFGPGTRLLVL.

V gene TRBV7-9 combines with J gene TRBJ2-1; D perhaps matches TRBD2 (5 bases). Germline V gene sequence: CDR1 SEHNR, CDR2 FQNEAQ (reference sequence). Between the trimmed V and J ends, which lost 4 bases and 10 bases, there was a span of 17 bases. The CDR3 has 14 amino acids. CDR3 region: CASSSRGLGQEQFF. In nucleotides, the CDR3 is TGTGCCAGCAGCTCGCGAGGGCTAGGCCAGGAGCAGTTCTTC.

The chain carries TRBV20-1 and TRBJ2-3; 7 positions agree with TRBD2. Germline CDR1 and CDR2: DFQATT and SNEGSKA (reference sequence). This CDR3 is 13 amino acids long. V trimming: 7 bases; J trimming: 4 bases; junction bases outside the gene matches: 8. The CDR3 here is CSERGLEADTQYF. The CDR3 DNA is TGCAGTGAAAGAGGACTAGAGGCAGATACGCAGTATTTT.

This chain joins TRBV29-1 and TRBJ2-5; D is possibly TRBD1 or TRBD2 (5 bases each). The V and J ends lost 6 bases and 3 bases respectively, with 8 bases between them. Germline V gives CDR1 SQVTM, CDR2 ANQGSEA. The length of the CDR3 is 11 residues. In nucleotides, the CDR3 is TGCAGCGTGGGACCGAAAGAGACCCAGTACTTC. Translated, it gives CSVGPKETQYF.

This chain links TRBV24-1 with TRBJ2-2, with 13 bases matching TRBD2. The CDR3 length is 15 residues. The J segment lost 10 bases and the V segment lost 8 bases, leaving 9 bases of the junction unmatched. Per germline, CDR1 KGHDR and CDR2 SFDVKD. CDR3 bases: TGTGCCACCACCGGGACTAGCGGGGACCGGCAGGAGCTGTTTTTT. The encoded protein is CATTGTSGDRQELFF.

This clonotype was recorded once. J is TRBJ2-1 and V is TRBV9, with D hard to call. V gave up 0 bases and J gave up 13 bases, with 14 bases separating them. The V gene's germline CDR1 is SGDLS and CDR2 YYNGEE. This CDR3 spans 13 amino acids. The CDR3, as DNA: TGTGCCAGCAGCGTAGAGCCCGCTAGAATACAGTTCTTC. Encoded protein: CASSVEPARIQFF.

In its sample, this clonotype was seen many times. This rearrangement joins TRBV7-2 to TRBJ1-6, with D hard to call. The CDR3 runs to 16 residues. Germline V gives CDR1 SGHTA, CDR2 FQGNSA. The V and J ends lost 7 bases and 0 bases respectively, with 13 bases between them. Here the CDR3 reads CASTPIRFSYNSPLHF. The DNA of the CDR3 is TGTGCCAGCACCCCTATCAGGTTCTCCTATAATTCACCCCTCCACTTT.

This clonotype was seen only a few times. J is TRBJ1-1 and V is TRBV20-1, with D hard to call. Trimming took off 5 bases at V and 4 bases at J, with 17 bases between the two ends. CDR3 length: 14 residues. Germline V gene lookup returns CDR1 DFQATT and CDR2 SNEGSKA (reference sequence). CDR3 region: CSASEGWSGTEAFF. DNA for the CDR3: TGCAGTGCTTCCGAAGGGTGGTCGGGCACTGAAGCTTTCTTT.

The rearrangement uses TRBV6-5 and TRBJ1-2, with 9 positions matching TRBD1. CDR3 length equals 17 residues. V shed 0 bases and J 8 bases; nucleotides not matched to a gene: 13. Germline assignment: CDR1 MNHEY and CDR2 SVGAGI. The CDR3 loop reads CASSYSNPGQGRGGYTF. Here the CDR3 DNA reads TGTGCCAGCAGTTACTCGAACCCCGGACAGGGGCGAGGGGGCTACACCTTC.

J is TRBJ2-1 and V is TRBV24-1; TRBD2 matches at 8 bases. J lost 3 bases, V lost 0 bases, and 9 bases had no gene match. The CDR3 length is 18 residues. Germline V gene data show CDR1 as KGHDR and CDR2 as SFDVKD. CDR3 residues: CATSDLHGGLAGYNEQFF. The CDR3, as DNA: TGTGCCACCAGTGATTTGCATGGCGGGCTAGCGGGCTACAATGAGCAGTTCTTC.

This clonotype was seen only a few times. V is TRBV6-5 and J is TRBJ2-7; 7 bases map to TRBD2. Germline assignment: CDR1 MNHEY and CDR2 SVGAGI. After removal of 6 bases from V and 1 base from J, the junction contained 12 bases not matched to a gene. There are 16 residues in the CDR3. CDR3 sequence reads: CASRRHTLASSYEQYF. The CDR3 region has the DNA TGTGCCAGCAGACGCCATACACTAGCGTCATCCTACGAGCAGTACTTC.

This clonotype was counted between two and nine times. V gene TRBV4-3 combines with J gene TRBJ2-3; 8 bases are shared with TRBD2. The CDR3 contains 16 residues. The germline CDR1 and CDR2 sequences are LGHNA and YSLEER. The V segment lost 2 bases and the J segment 6 bases; nucleotides outside the gene matches: 10. As DNA, the CDR3 is TGCGCCAGCAGCCAACAACCGGGACTAGGTTTGGATACGCAGTATTTT. Its translation: CASSQQPGLGLDTQYF.

This clonotype was seen ten or more times. The gene calls are TRBV13 and TRBJ2-7, with D possibly matching TRBD1 (6 bases). Trimming cost V 5 bases and J 0 bases, with 17 bases left between them. CDR1 is PRHDT and CDR2 is FYEKMQ in the germline V gene (reference sequence). There are 16 residues in the CDR3. The chain's CDR3 is CASSPGGGQSSYEQYF. The CDR3 DNA reads as TGTGCCAGCAGCCCCGGAGGAGGACAGAGCTCCTACGAGCAGTACTTC.

The rearrangement joins TRBV27 to TRBJ2-5; no clear D gene. Trimming shortened V by 2 bases and J by 3 bases, and 10 bases separated the two germline ends. CDR1 MNHEY and CDR2 SMNVEV come from the germline V gene (reference sequence). This CDR3 spans 14 amino acids. The CDR3 reads CASSLGGPKETQYF. As DNA, the CDR3 is TGTGCCAGCAGTTTAGGTGGGCCGAAAGAGACCCAGTACTTC.

The rearrangement links TRBV24-1 to TRBJ1-1; tentative D call: TRBD1 (5 bases). Trimming removed 9 bases at V and 0 bases at J, with 10 bases between. The CDR3 is 13 amino acids. Germline V lookup: CDR1 KGHDR, CDR2 SFDVKD. CDR3 DNA: TGTGCCACCCGACGGGACGTGAACACTGAAGCTTTCTTT. Its translation: CATRRDVNTEAFF.

This clonotype was seen only a few times. The gene calls are TRBV12-3 or TRBV12-4 and TRBJ2-1, with 7 positions matching TRBD1. This CDR3 is 14 amino acids long. Trimming cost V 2 bases and J 7 bases; bases outside gene matches: 5. This CDR3 is CASSLSRGSNEQFF. The DNA for the CDR3 is TGTGCCAGCAGTTTATCCAGGGGGAGTAATGAGCAGTTCTTC.

This clonotype showed up just a few times. The chain links TRBV5-1 to TRBJ1-1; 10 positions match TRBD1. The CDR3 contains 15 residues. In germline, CDR1 is SGHRS, CDR2 YFSETQ. The trim removed 2 bases at V and 3 bases at J, leaving 4 bases unmatched. CDR3 amino acids: CASSLGTGVDTEAFF. Written as DNA, the CDR3 is TGCGCCAGCAGCTTAGGGACAGGGGTCGACACTGAAGCTTTCTTT.

The genes are TRBV12-3 or TRBV12-4 and TRBJ2-2; 7 positions match TRBD2. The CDR3 has 16 residues. Germline trimming cut 6 bases from V and 3 bases from J; bases unmatched to any gene: 10. The CDR3 DNA is TGTGCCAGCAGGGATCTGGGAGGGAGGTACACCGGGGAGCTGTTTTTT. It specifies CASRDLGGRYTGELFF.

V is TRBV20-1 and J is TRBJ2-7, with D tentatively TRBD1 (5 bases). The V gene's germline CDR1 is DFQATT and CDR2 SNEGSKA (reference sequence). Trimming pared 2 bases from V and 0 bases from J, leaving 23 bases between. This CDR3 has 18 residues. The CDR3 sequence: CSARTSHLRQLGSYEQYF. As DNA, the CDR3 is TGCAGTGCTAGAACCTCGCATCTCCGACAGCTGGGCTCCTACGAGCAGTACTTC.

There are a few counts of this clonotype. The CDR3 reads CASSHFRGVTDTQYF. The DNA of the CDR3 is TGTGCCAGCAGTCACTTTCGGGGGGTCACAGATACGCAGTATTTT. This chain connects TRBV7-3 to TRBJ2-3; TRBD2 matches 7 bases. The CDR3 consists of 15 residues. Trimming cost V 6 bases and J 2 bases; bases outside gene matches: 8. Germline V lookup: CDR1 SGHTA, CDR2 FQGTGA.

This clonotype appeared many times. CDR3 region: CSVSTPGGLLSSNEQFF. In DNA, the CDR3 is TGCAGCGTTTCGACCCCCGGAGGACTCCTTTCTTCCAATGAGCAGTTCTTC. This rearrangement joins TRBV29-1 to TRBJ2-1; perhaps TRBD2 as D (5 bases). Germline CDR1 SQVTM, CDR2 ANQGSEA. V was clipped by 5 bases and J by 6 bases, with 26 bases between them. There are 17 residues in the CDR3.